This T cell receptor beta chain was found in a study of T cell responses to AZD1222 COVID-19 vaccine. Method: immunoSEQ multiplex PCR; TCRdb's copy keeps in-frame clones and lacks some. The sample has under 80,000 clones, roughly four fifths seen once. This clone was recorded a few times. CDR1 and CDR2 (germline): SEHNR, FQNEAQ (reference sequence). V lost 2 bases to trimming and J lost 3 bases, with 11 bases between them. This CDR3 is built from 14 residues. The sequence was obtained from an adult who received the AZD1222 COVID-19 vaccine. Sequencing used peripheral blood, obtained 28 days after the second AZD1222 dose. V gene TRBV7-9 combines with J gene TRBJ2-7; a weak D match, TRBD1 (7 bases). The CDR3 sequence: CASSLLRGVYEQYF. CDR3 DNA: TGTGCCAGCAGCTTACTCAGGGGGGTCTACGAGCAGTACTTC. The entire variable domain, with the rest obtained from reference TRBV7-9 and TRBJ2-7, is as follows: DTGVSQNPRHKITKRGQNVTFRCDPISEHNRLYWYRQTLGQGPEFLTYFQNEAQLEKSRLLSDRFSAERPKGSFSTLEIQRTEQGDSAMYLCASSLLRGVYEQYFGPGTRLTVT.